Reported below is one T cell receptor (beta chain). Assay: immunoSEQ multiplex PCR; the TCRdb copy retains only in-frame clones and omits some. The repertoire holds roughly 250,000 clones, with 75% to 95% as singletons. The data derive from a study of blood T cell repertoires in COVID-19. Study-wide context: Sites across the United States, Italy and Spain contributed samples from acute and convalescent COVID-19.

This CDR3 spans 13 amino acids. The V gene's germline CDR1 is MDHEN and CDR2 SYDVKM. V was clipped by 3 bases and J by 8 bases, with 13 bases between them. Participants spanned ages about 18 to 95 years and resided in 20 to 30 US areas. Cohort assignment relied on participant-reported clinical history. In Cohort 3, a recovered donor had either two negative PCRs, clearance, or symptom resolution. The receptor was isolated from a woman in her late teens or twenties who had recovered from COVID-19. This chain joins TRBV28 and TRBJ1-2; D remains ambiguous. Sequences were obtained from PBMCs or T cells enriched from blood (not recorded which). The CDR3 DNA reads TGTGCCAGCAGTTTCCGCGGTTATGGAGGCTACACCTTC. As protein: CASSFRGYGGYTF.